The subject of this entry is one T cell receptor (beta chain). Its antigen is unknown. This sample was included in a study of metastatic and nonmetastatic thyroid tumors. Study findings and constraints: When malignant thyroid tumors were compared with benign nodules, TCR beta diversity was reportedly significantly higher in the malignant tumors. This held in both blood and tumor samples.

In the authors' workflow: In papillary thyroid cancer, a distant-metastasis classifier was built using CDR3 differences across clinicopathological groups. TCRdb reprocessed the PCR reads using MiXCR. Here the V and J calls rest on TCRdb's processing, not on the authors' analysis. The sample carries over 45,000 clones, roughly a fifth recorded once. All patients were treatment-naive before thyroid surgery. Per the germline V gene, CDR1 is SQVTM and CDR2 is ANQGSEA. The CDR3 contains 13 residues. The junction had 10 bases not matched to a gene; V was cut back by 8 bases and J by 4 bases. The J gene is TRBJ2-5, the V gene TRBV29-1, with 7 bases matching TRBD2. Sequencing was performed on blood. The sequence was obtained from a male donor with papillary thyroid cancer or a benign thyroid nodule (not recorded which). Some clones in this sample may be carry-over from other donors' samples. Written as DNA, the CDR3 is TGCAGCCTCTCTGCGGGGGTCACAGAGACCCAGTACTTC. Its protein is CSLSAGVTETQYF.